The clone carrying this TCR beta chain was seen repeatedly, ten times or more. Trimming pared 6 bases from V and 2 bases from J, leaving 20 bases between. The CDR3 has 16 residues. From germline, CDR1 is MDHEN and CDR2 SYDVKM. The data originate from a study of response to subunit inactivated influenza vaccine. MiXCR, applied by TCRdb to the RT-PCR reads, yields one record per CDR3 protein. The data contain some 570,000 distinct CDR3 sequences, about 10% of them singletons. These data were likewise used in another study, on T cells expressing NK-cell markers. That report adds: The cDNA for TCR beta came from 5'RACE template switching with UMIs. Among eight sequenced donors, seven carried HCMV seropositivity while one was seronegative. Several experiments confined sorting to alpha-beta TCR T cells with an anti-gamma-delta TCR antibody. These clonotypes, the leaders elsewhere, also led the CD3+CD56-NKG2C+ fraction in four donors. Expanded clones of NKG2C+ T cells had an unclear HCMV specificity.

This chain links TRBV28 with TRBJ2-7; unclear D gene. The source material was PBMCs from blood, sampled on the day of vaccination. This sequence was found in a man aged 45-65 years who received an inactivated influenza vaccine. The CDR3 region is CASRPPVGPGTYEQYF. DNA of the CDR3: TGTGCCAGCAGACCCCCCGTCGGCCCTGGGACCTACGAGCAGTACTTC.